This entry features one TCR beta chain sequence. It has no known antigen specificity. The sequencer was an Illumina HiSeq 2000. TCR beta cDNA libraries were prepared using 5'RACE template switching, which introduced a universal primer site and unique molecular identifiers. cDNA synthesis was primed from the TCR beta constant segment and was followed by two successive PCR amplification steps. The original pipeline was this. Reads were demultiplexed and grouped by UMI with MIGEC, and clonotypes were assembled and quantified with MiTCR. To exclude erroneous sequences, only TCR cDNA sequences supported by at least two reads were retained. The tcR package was used for downstream repertoire analysis, and clonotypes were matched across fractions by CDR3 nucleotide sequence plus V segment. VDJmatch was used to annotate antigen specificity against VDJdb, with one amino acid substitution in CDR3 permitted. The reads, reprocessed by TCRdb, yield one row per CDR3 protein sequence and no DNA. TCRdb assigned the V and J calls; the authors' analysis was not used. This sample's listing comprises about 30,000 distinct CDR3 sequences. The ten biggest clones cover about 60% of the sample.

CDR1 SNHLY and CDR2 FYNNEI were looked up in the germline V gene. Spanning cysteine to phenylalanine, the CDR3 consists of 15 amino acids. The DNA is unrecorded. The entry originates in a study of T cells expressing NK-cell markers (dated by TCRdb to the early 2020s). For the wider study: In sorted CD3+CD56+NKG2C+, CD3+CD56+NKG2C- and CD3+CD56-NKG2C+ T-cell subsets from 8 or 9 donors, TCR beta-chain repertoires were profiled. All eight donors whose samples were sequenced were randomly selected healthy volunteers, three of them men and five women. Sequencing of the libraries produced 2 x 150 bp reads on Illumina HiSeq 2000/2500, MiSeq or NextSeq. Of the eight sequenced donors, seven were found to be HCMV-seropositive and one was found to be HCMV-seronegative.

General conclusions and limits of the study: Those dominant clonotypes were again the most abundant among CD3+CD56-NKG2C+ cells in a few donors, at about 25-65%. Whether the expanded NKG2C-expressing T cell clones were specific for HCMV antigens was left unclear. For several donors, the dominant CD3+CD56+NKG2C+ clonotypes were among the top 10 CD8+ clonotypes and accounted for about 1.0-8% of CD8+ T cells.

HCMV-specific IgG was detected in serum with a commercial ELISA kit to determine HCMV serostatus. Ficoll density gradient centrifugation was used to isolate peripheral blood mononuclear cells from blood. This sequence was found in a woman aged 18 to 75 in good health. The sequence joins TRBV2 to TRBJ2-5; checking the TCRdb D call of TRBD1 is not possible without DNA. The sequenced sample was blood T cells: a sorted CD56 or NKG2C T cell subset, CD4+ or CD8+ T cells, or bulk PBMC T cells (not recorded which). The CDR3 has the sequence CASRELMGAGETQYF. Reference TRBV2 and TRBJ2-5 proteins supply the regions before and after the CDR3; the full variable domain is: EPEVTQTPSHQVTQMGQEVILRCVPISNHLYFYWYRQILGQKVEFLVSFYNNEISEKSEIFDDQFSVERPDGSNFTLKIRSTKLEDSAMYFCASRELMGAGETQYFGPGTRLLVL.